This is a list of T cell receptor beta chains from one sample in a study of shared clonotypes between healthy human individuals. Repertoires were generated with immunoSEQ multiplex PCR, while TCRdb's copy carries only in-frame clones and drops some. The sample shows millions of clones, 85% to 95% of them seen only once. The sample taken for sequencing was naive CD8+ T cells sorted from blood. These receptors were taken from a young man in good health. The CDR3 runs from the conserved cysteine through the conserved F or W. The order of the fields is CDR3 length, V gene, J gene, CDR3 protein.

CDR3 length: 17; V gene: TRBV9; J gene: TRBJ1-4; CDR3 protein: CASSVRDGGRPNEKLFF
CDR3 length: 15; V gene: TRBV6-5; J gene: TRBJ1-5; CDR3 protein: CASSKGQGAGQPQHF
CDR3 length: 14; V gene: TRBV5-1; J gene: TRBJ2-1; CDR3 protein: CASGRAGYNNEQFF
CDR3 length: 16; V gene: TRBV25-1; J gene: TRBJ2-1; CDR3 protein: CASSESIIAGLNEQFF
CDR3 length: 15; V gene: TRBV9; J gene: TRBJ2-7; CDR3 protein: CASSAGQGKFYEQYF
CDR3 length: 15; V gene: TRBV13; J gene: TRBJ2-5; CDR3 protein: CASSLRAGAQETQYF
CDR3 length: 18; V gene: TRBV10-3; J gene: TRBJ2-1; CDR3 protein: CAISGGQREYFSYNEQFF
CDR3 length: 13; V gene: TRBV5-1; J gene: TRBJ2-3; CDR3 protein: CASRRSRGDTQYF
CDR3 length: 15; V gene: TRBV19; J gene: TRBJ2-7; CDR3 protein: CASSGGGFASYEQYF
CDR3 length: 14; V gene: TRBV27; J gene: TRBJ2-7; CDR3 protein: CASSLMAGQYEQYF
CDR3 length: 16; V gene: TRBV27; J gene: TRBJ2-1; CDR3 protein: CASSLLLQGAHNEQFF
CDR3 length: 15; V gene: TRBV28; J gene: TRBJ2-3; CDR3 protein: CASSPLTGGTDTQYF
CDR3 length: 13; V gene: TRBV7-7; J gene: TRBJ1-5; CDR3 protein: CASSQTWDQPQHF
CDR3 length: 14; V gene: TRBV9; J gene: TRBJ1-2; CDR3 protein: CASSATQGGDGYTF
CDR3 length: 15; V gene: TRBV10-3; J gene: TRBJ2-5; CDR3 protein: CAISESMGGAETQYF
CDR3 length: 10; V gene: TRBV2; J gene: TRBJ1-1; CDR3 protein: CASSDEEAFF
CDR3 length: 13; V gene: TRBV6-1; J gene: TRBJ1-2; CDR3 protein: CASTLGQGYGYTF
CDR3 length: 13; V gene: TRBV19; J gene: TRBJ2-7; CDR3 protein: CASSPGSTYEQYF